This T cell receptor (beta chain) was recorded in a study of T cells in Graves' hyperthyroidism and ophthalmopathy. TCR beta CDR3 region amplification was performed from RNA transcripts. A first-round RT-PCR of the TCR CDR3 used the HTBI primer set. Each CDR3 protein gets one entry after TCRdb re-called the multiplex PCR reads with MiXCR. The sample gives 640,000 or so distinct CDR3 sequences, 14% of which show up once; approximately 6.4% is in the top ten. Germline values: CDR1 MDHEN, CDR2 SYDVKM. The V and J ends lost 5 bases and 6 bases respectively, with 20 bases between them. This CDR3 comprises 15 residues. Duration under 3 months, a NOSPECS grade of at least 4, and a Clinical Activity Score of at least 3 characterized the ophthalmopathy patients. This clonotype was observed many times.

Sequenced sample: blood. The chain recombines TRBV28 with TRBJ2-7; D may be TRBD1 (5 bases). This receptor was taken from a woman under 30 with Graves' ophthalmopathy. CDR3 sequence: CASSPRTNQGVEQYF. The CDR3 DNA reads TGTGCCAGCAGTCCCAGGACGAACCAGGGTGTCGAGCAGTACTTC.